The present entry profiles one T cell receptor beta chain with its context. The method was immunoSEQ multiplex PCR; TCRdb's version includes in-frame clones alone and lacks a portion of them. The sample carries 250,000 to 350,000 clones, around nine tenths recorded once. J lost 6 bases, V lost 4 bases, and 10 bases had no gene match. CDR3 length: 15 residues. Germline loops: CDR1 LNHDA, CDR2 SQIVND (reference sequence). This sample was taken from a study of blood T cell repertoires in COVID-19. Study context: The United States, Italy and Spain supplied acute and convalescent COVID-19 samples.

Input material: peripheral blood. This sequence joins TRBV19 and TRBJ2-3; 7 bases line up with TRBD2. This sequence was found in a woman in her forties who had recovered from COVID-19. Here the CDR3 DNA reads TGTGCCAGTAGTAGATCCTCTAGCGGTTCTGATACGCAGTATTTT. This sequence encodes CASSRSSSGSDTQYF.